The 18 T cell receptor beta chains presented below share a single source sample, sequenced in a study of T cell responses to AZD1222 COVID-19 vaccine (dated by TCRdb to about 2021). Library method: the immunoSEQ multiplex PCR assay. In its TCRdb copy, this immuneACCESS table keeps in-frame sequences only and misses some clones. Where compared with another copy, unresolved V genes explain less than half of these, and the others have no known cause. Recorded for this sample are about 31,000 clones; roughly 90% of them occurred a single time. The top ten constitute 14% of the sample. The time point tag for this specimen amounts to: about 28 days (+/-7) after the second vaccine dose. Material: peripheral blood, obtained 28 days after the second AZD1222 dose. The receptor source for this set is an adult who received the AZD1222 COVID-19 vaccine.

This clone was observed a single time. This chain uses TRBV27 with TRBJ2-5, with D hard to call. This CDR3 region has 12 residues. The germline V and J ends were trimmed by 8 bases and 3 bases, with 10 bases remaining between them. Germline assignment: CDR1 MNHEY and CDR2 SMNVEV (reference sequence). The CDR3 coding sequence is TGTGCCAGCGGAAAGGTGAAAGAGACCCAGTACTTC. Its translation is CASGKVKETQYF.

The chain links TRBV28 to TRBJ2-7, with 10 bases identical to TRBD1. This CDR3 has 14 amino acids. Looked up from germline, CDR1 is MDHEN and CDR2 is SYDVKM. Trimming at V came to 3 bases and at J to 7 bases, leaving 6 bases not matched to a gene. DNA of the CDR3: TGTGCCAGCAGTTTGGGGACAGGGGTATGGGAGCAGTACTTC. Amino acids: CASSLGTGVWEQYF.

This chain's CDR3 is CASTQDPSSYEQYF. In DNA, the CDR3 is TGTGCCAGTACGCAGGATCCTTCCTCCTACGAGCAGTACTTC. The chain couples TRBV19 to TRBJ2-7; D gene unclear. The CDR3 has 14 amino acids. Looked up from germline, CDR1 is LNHDA and CDR2 is SQIVND (reference sequence). The V end lost 7 bases, the J end lost 0 bases, and 13 bases lay between the germline ends. The full variable domain, its missing parts supplied by reference TRBV19 and TRBJ2-7, is DGGITQSPKYLFRKEGQNVTLSCEQNLNHDAMYWYRQDPGQGLRLIYYSQIVNDFQKGDIAEGYSVSREKKESFPLTVTSAQKNPTAFYLCASTQDPSSYEQYFGPGTRLTVT.

The chain is built from TRBV12-3 or TRBV12-4 and TRBJ2-7; the D gene is possibly TRBD2 (5 bases). The CDR3 runs 11 residues. Between the trimmed V and J ends, which lost 2 bases and 9 bases, there was a span of 8 bases. The CDR3 is CASSLMRAQYF. CDR3 in DNA: TGTGCCAGCAGTTTAATGAGGGCGCAGTACTTC.

The chain combines TRBV4-2 with TRBJ1-4, with unresolved D. Between the trimmed V and J ends, which lost 0 bases and 7 bases, there was a span of 6 bases. The CDR3 is 13 amino acids. In germline, CDR1 is LGHNA, CDR2 YNFKEQ. CDR3 nucleotide sequence: TGTGCCAGCAGCCAAGATTATGGTGAAAAACTGTTTTTT. Encoded protein: CASSQDYGEKLFF.

The genes are TRBV2 and TRBJ2-5, with D uncertain. Germline CDR1 is SNHLY and CDR2 is FYNNEI. The ends were cut back, 9 bases at V and 2 bases at J, with 13 bases in the middle. CDR3 length: 13 residues. CDR3 loop: CASAWAAQETQYF. Here the CDR3 DNA reads TGTGCCAGTGCCTGGGCAGCACAAGAGACCCAGTACTTC.

This clone was observed a single time. The chain employs TRBV7-9 and TRBJ2-3, with D hard to call. This CDR3 spans 15 amino acids. V shed 4 bases and J shed 1 base, with 12 bases lying between them. Germline CDR1 SEHNR, CDR2 FQNEAQ (reference sequence). CDR3 region: CASSSVGYGTDTQYF. In DNA form, the CDR3 reads TGTGCCAGCAGCTCCGTAGGCTACGGCACAGATACGCAGTATTTT.

The CDR3 reads CSVVGDSYGYTF. CDR3 DNA: TGCAGCGTTGTAGGGGACAGCTATGGCTACACCTTC. The V and J genes are TRBV29-1 and TRBJ1-2; 7 nucleotides agree with TRBD1. V was pared by 4 bases and J by 4 bases, with 3 bases of the junction left unmatched. Per germline, CDR1 SQVTM and CDR2 ANQGSEA. The CDR3 runs 12 residues.

The rearrangement links TRBV6-5 to TRBJ2-7, with 8 positions matching TRBD1. From germline, CDR1 is MNHEY and CDR2 SVGAGI. The CDR3 spans 13 residues. The J segment lost 7 bases and the V segment lost 4 bases, leaving 6 bases of the junction unmatched. The CDR3 spells CASSFQGAQEQYF. CDR3 bases: TGTGCCAGCAGTTTCCAGGGGGCCCAAGAGCAGTACTTC.

V gene TRBV6-5 combines with J gene TRBJ2-5; the match to TRBD2 covers 7 bases. This CDR3 spans 15 amino acids. Per the germline V gene, CDR1 is MNHEY and CDR2 is SVGAGI. J gave up 1 base and V 6 bases, and 8 bases lay outside the gene matches. CDR3: CASSKGTTLQETQYF. CDR3 in DNA: TGTGCCAGCAGCAAGGGGACTACTCTCCAAGAGACCCAGTACTTC.

This clone is a singleton in its sample. V is TRBV7-8 and J is TRBJ1-2, with TRBD1 identical over 7 bases. The CDR3 spans 17 residues. Unmatched junction bases numbered 13, after V lost 5 bases and J lost 1 base. Germline V lookup: CDR1 SGHVS, CDR2 FQNEAQ. Written as DNA, the CDR3 is TGTGCCAGCAGCCGAGACCCCGGGACAGCCGTTAACTATGGCTACACCTTC. This encodes CASSRDPGTAVNYGYTF. Based on the CDR3 plus reference TRBV7-8 and TRBJ1-2, the full variable domain is GAGVSQSPRYKVAKRGQDVALRCDPISGHVSLFWYQQALGQGPEFLTYFQNEAQLDKSGLPSDRFFAERPEGSVSTLKIQRTQQEDSAVYLCASSRDPGTAVNYGYTFGSGTRLTVV.

The CDR3 coding sequence is TGTGCCAGCAGCCGCATTATGGGACAGGGGGCAGGGAATGAGCAGTTCTTC. Protein product: CASSRIMGQGAGNEQFF. V and J are TRBV7-2 and TRBJ2-1, with 12 bases that match TRBD1. V was clipped by 5 bases and J by 7 bases; unmatched bases: 12. There are 17 residues in the CDR3. Germline-derived CDR1 and CDR2 are SGHTA and FQGNSA.

CDR3 coding DNA: TGCAGTGCTAGTGCCACCGGGGGGGGATACGAGCAGTACTTC. Translation: CSASATGGGYEQYF. The genes are TRBV20-1 and TRBJ2-7, with 8 bases lining up with TRBD2. CDR1 is DFQATT and CDR2 is SNEGSKA in the germline V gene (reference sequence). J was trimmed by 4 bases and V by 3 bases; bases with no gene match: 8. CDR3 length: 14 residues.

The rearrangement uses TRBV19 and TRBJ1-2, with D perhaps TRBD1 (5 bases). The germline gives CDR1 LNHDA, CDR2 SQIVND (reference sequence). This CDR3 is 15 amino acids long. The ends were cut back, 4 bases at V and 4 bases at J, with 16 bases in the middle. The CDR3 DNA is TGTGCCAGTAGTACCAACAGGACGCCCCGCTATGGCTACACCTTC. It yields the protein CASSTNRTPRYGYTF.

J is TRBJ1-1 and V is TRBV11-2; D possibly corresponds to TRBD1 (5 bases). V was cut by 2 bases and J by 5 bases, with 15 bases left in between. Germline lookup yields CDR1 SGHAT and CDR2 FQNNGV. The length of the CDR3 is 15 residues. CDR3 sequence reads: CASSLSGGIGTEAFF. The DNA of the CDR3 is TGTGCCAGCAGCTTATCGGGGGGAATCGGGACTGAAGCTTTCTTT.

The chain links TRBV11-2 to TRBJ2-7; D unclear. The CDR3 totals 14 residues. Trimming left V 7 bases short and J 1 base short, with 14 bases between. The germline gives CDR1 SGHAT, CDR2 FQNNGV. The CDR3 DNA reads TGTGCCAGCACCCCAGGAGCTACATCCTACGAGCAGTACTTC. Translation: CASTPGATSYEQYF.

The chain couples TRBV6-5 to TRBJ2-7, with 7 nucleotides matching TRBD2. Germline CDR1 and CDR2: MNHEY and SVGAGI. Unmatched junction bases numbered 11, after V lost 10 bases and J lost 2 bases. The CDR3 spans 14 residues. The DNA for the CDR3 is TGTGCCACCTCGTCGGGGGGAATGACCTACGAGCAGTACTTC. Amino acids: CATSSGGMTYEQYF.

This clone has just one count. The rearrangement joins TRBV4-3 to TRBJ2-3; the D is unclear. Trimming left V 1 base short and J 2 bases short, with 10 bases between. The CDR3 covers 15 residues. The germline V gene has CDR1 LGHNA and CDR2 YSLEER. CDR3 sequence reads: CASSQVGPDTDTQYF. CDR3 nucleotides: TGCGCCAGCAGCCAAGTTGGGCCTGACACAGATACGCAGTATTTT.